This passage covers 25 T cell receptor beta chains from one sample sequenced in a study of cytomegalovirus exposure and HLA in healthy donors. The PCR employed 60 Vbeta primers together with 13 Jbeta primers. Measured with immunoSEQ multiplex PCR; TCRdb has only the in-frame clones, and not every one. In the table there are 200,000 to 250,000 clones, around 86% of which are singletons. Sequencing was performed on PBMCs. The receptor source for this set is a woman in her 40s in good health and CMV-seronegative.

This chain uses TRBV7-3 with TRBJ2-5; D not resolved. Germline V gene lookup returns CDR1 SGHTA and CDR2 FQGTGA. The CDR3 loop spans 13 amino acids. Trimming took 5 bases from V and 3 from J, leaving 10 bases between them. This chain's CDR3 is CASSPTAEETQYF. For the CDR3, the DNA is TGTGCCAGCAGCCCGACTGCTGAAGAGACCCAGTACTTC.

This chain uses TRBV6-5 with TRBJ2-5; a weak D match, TRBD2 (6 bases). CDR1 MNHEY and CDR2 SVGAGI come from the germline V gene. V gave up 0 bases and J gave up 2 bases, with 13 bases separating them. The CDR3 loop spans 16 amino acids. The chain's CDR3 is CASSYSGGALQETQYF. CDR3 in DNA: TGTGCCAGCAGTTACTCTGGAGGGGCTCTACAAGAGACCCAGTACTTC.

This chain uses TRBV5-1 with TRBJ2-7, with D possibly matching TRBD1 (5 bases). V lost 1 base and J lost 3, with 11 bases in between. This CDR3 is built from 14 residues. Looked up from germline, CDR1 is SGHRS and CDR2 is YFSETQ. The CDR3, as DNA: TGCGCCAGCAGCTTGTGGCAGGGCGACTACGAGCAGTACTTC. Translating it yields CASSLWQGDYEQYF.

This clone has a single count. The chain combines TRBV4-1 with TRBJ1-1; D is undetermined. This CDR3 comprises 14 residues. V lost 1 base and J lost 11, with 17 bases in between. The germline gives CDR1 MGHRA, CDR2 YSYEKL. In DNA, the CDR3 is TGCGCCAGCAGCCAAGTGGAGCTAAGGAACGCGGCTTTCTTT. Amino acid sequence: CASSQVELRNAAFF.

The genes are TRBV7-9 and TRBJ2-1, with 8 bases identical to TRBD2. The CDR3 contains 18 residues. V gave up 2 bases and J gave up 7 bases; unmatched junction bases: 16. Germline values: CDR1 SEHNR, CDR2 FQNEAQ (reference sequence). The CDR3 nucleotides read TGTGCCAGCAGCTTACGTTTTGGTGTGAGCGGGAGACTAAATGAGCAGTTCTTC. Its protein product is CASSLRFGVSGRLNEQFF.

This chain joins TRBV15 and TRBJ1-6; D not resolved. Between the trimmed V and J ends, which lost 4 bases and 4 bases, there was a span of 8 bases. The CDR3 runs to 14 residues. Looked up from germline, CDR1 is LNHNV and CDR2 is YYDKDF (reference sequence). The CDR3 protein is CATSTPEYNSPLHF. The CDR3 DNA follows: TGTGCCACCAGCACACCGGAGTATAATTCACCCCTCCACTTT.

The gene calls are TRBV21-1 and TRBJ1-1. TRBV21-1 is an annotated pseudogene. This CDR3 comprises 14 residues. In DNA, the CDR3 is TGTGCCAGCAGCAAAGACGGGGAGAACACTGAAGCTTTCTTT. Its translation is CASSKDGENTEAFF.

This clone was seen a few times. The rearrangement joins TRBV7-2 to TRBJ2-5, with 13 bases matching TRBD2. Germline V CDR1 and CDR2: SGHTA, FQGNSA. CDR3 length: 16 amino acids. V was pared by 5 bases and J by 11 bases, with 14 bases of the junction left unmatched. This CDR3 is CASSRQGRTSGRHQYF. The CDR3 DNA is TGTGCCAGCAGCCGACAGGGGAGGACTAGCGGGAGACATCAGTACTTC.

The chain employs TRBV27 and TRBJ2-2; 11 bases map to TRBD2. The CDR3 is 15 residues long. Germline V lookup: CDR1 MNHEY, CDR2 SMNVEV (reference sequence). Trimming cost V 6 bases and J 3 bases; bases outside gene matches: 3. The CDR3 loop is CASSVAGGDTGELFF. The CDR3 nucleotides are TGTGCCAGCAGCGTAGCGGGAGGGGACACCGGGGAGCTGTTTTTT.

This sequence joins TRBV5-4 and TRBJ2-3; 8 bases agree with TRBD2. V shed 9 bases and J 8 bases; nucleotides not matched to a gene: 14. Germline-derived CDR1 and CDR2 are SGHNT and YYREEE (reference sequence). This CDR3 is 14 amino acids long. The CDR3, as DNA: TGTGCCACCACTCCGGGACTAGAGTTCAGTACGCAGTATTTT. It translates to CATTPGLEFSTQYF. Using reference TRBV5-4 and TRBJ2-3 for the parts outside the CDR3, the full variable domain is ETGVTQSPTHLIKTRGQQVTLRCSSQSGHNTVSWYQQALGQGPQFIFQYYREEENGRGNFPPRFSGLQFPNYSSELNVNALELDDSALYLCATTPGLEFSTQYFGPGTRLTVL.

This clone was counted a single time. The chain joins TRBV19 to TRBJ2-1, with a weak D call TRBD2 (8 bases). V shed 10 bases and J shed 0 bases, with 22 bases lying between them. Germline CDR1 and CDR2: LNHDA and SQIVND (reference sequence). The CDR3 spans 17 residues. CDR3 bases: TGTGCCACCCCCCCGGGACAGCGGGGGTGCTCCTACAATGAGCAGTTCTTC. Protein sequence: CATPPGQRGCSYNEQFF.

The chain carries TRBV18 and TRBJ1-1; maybe TRBD1 (6 bases). The V gene lost 3 bases and the J gene lost 7 bases, with 18 bases spanning the gap. In germline, CDR1 is KGHSH, CDR2 LQKENI. The CDR3 is 15 amino acids. CDR3: CASSPQGRGGYEAFF. CDR3 DNA: TGTGCCAGCTCACCTCAGGGGAGGGGTGGTTATGAAGCTTTCTTT.

This chain connects TRBV7-9 to TRBJ1-2; 7 bases match TRBD1. Germline CDR1 reads SEHNR; CDR2 reads FQNEAQ (reference sequence). The CDR3 loop spans 13 amino acids. Trimming at V came to 5 bases and at J to 8 bases, leaving 8 bases not matched to a gene. The DNA of the CDR3 is TGTGCCAGCAGCCGACAGGGTTCGTTGGGCTACACCTTC. It translates to CASSRQGSLGYTF.

The CDR3 protein is CASSLAPLAGGTDTQYF. Written as DNA, the CDR3 is TGTGCCAGCAGCTTAGCCCCCCTAGCGGGAGGAACAGATACGCAGTATTTT. The V call is TRBV7-9, the J call TRBJ2-3; TRBD2 agrees at 11 bases. CDR1 is SEHNR and CDR2 is FQNEAQ in the germline V gene (reference sequence). J gave up 3 bases and V 0 bases, and 5 bases lay outside the gene matches. The CDR3 is 17 residues long.

This clone was seen once. The chain joins TRBV29-1 to TRBJ1-2; D call uncertain. CDR3 length: 16 residues. V was cut by 0 bases and J by 4 bases, with 18 bases left in between. Germline-derived CDR1 and CDR2 are SQVTM and ANQGSEA. The CDR3 sequence is CSVEDRGVASGYGYTF. The DNA of the CDR3 is TGCAGCGTTGAAGATCGGGGAGTGGCATCGGGCTATGGCTACACCTTC.

Concerning this clone: One junction end does not reproduce the germline sequence, and a read error may be involved. The rearrangement uses TRBV7-9 and TRBJ1-2; 8 nucleotides match TRBD1. Germline lookup yields CDR1 SEHNR and CDR2 FQNEAQ (reference sequence). The CDR3 is 14 amino acids. CDR3: CSSSLDQGAPGYTF. CDR3 sequence (DNA): TGTTCCAGCAGCTTAGATCAGGGGGCGCCTGGCTACACCTTC.

The V and J genes are TRBV7-2 and TRBJ2-2, with a tentative D call TRBD1 (6 bases). This CDR3 has 15 residues. Germline CDR1 SGHTA, CDR2 FQGNSA. The V and J ends lost 4 bases and 2 bases respectively, with 11 bases between them. The CDR3 reads CASSSQGLNTGELFF. The CDR3 nucleotides are TGTGCCAGCAGCTCCCAGGGGCTTAACACCGGGGAGCTGTTTTTT.

J is TRBJ2-3 and V is TRBV5-1; 8 nucleotides align to TRBD2. Trimming took 2 bases from V and 0 from J; bases not matched to a gene: 8. Per germline, CDR1 SGHRS and CDR2 YFSETQ. CDR3 length: 17 residues. Here the CDR3 reads CASSFRTSRYSTDTQYF. The CDR3 nucleotides read TGCGCCAGCAGCTTTAGGACTAGCCGTTATAGCACAGATACGCAGTATTTT.

The V gene is TRBV28, the J gene TRBJ1-5, with 7 nucleotides matching TRBD1. J was trimmed by 7 bases and V by 5 bases; bases with no gene match: 8. The CDR3 contains 14 residues. CDR1 and CDR2 from the germline V gene are MDHEN and SYDVKM. This CDR3 reads CASSPRQGLQPQHF. The CDR3, as DNA: TGTGCCAGCAGTCCCCGACAGGGTTTGCAGCCCCAGCATTTT.

V is TRBV5-1 and J is TRBJ1-2; D may be TRBD1 (5 bases). Per germline, CDR1 SGHRS and CDR2 YFSETQ. V was shortened by 4 bases and J by 1 base, with 14 bases between the two germline ends. This CDR3 region has 15 residues. The CDR3 DNA reads as TGCGCCAGCAGCACCGGGGGGGGAAATAACTATGGCTACACCTTC. Its translation is CASSTGGGNNYGYTF.

The chain is built from TRBV18 and TRBJ2-1; D is perhaps TRBD2 (6 bases). CDR1 is KGHSH, CDR2 LQKENI, per germline. The CDR3 has 18 amino acids. V was pared by 4 bases and J by 0 bases, with 19 bases between. CDR3 coding DNA: TGTGCCAGCTCACAGGGCGGGGACCGGTCTTTCTCCTACAATGAGCAGTTCTTC. Protein: CASSQGGDRSFSYNEQFF.

V and J are TRBV2 and TRBJ1-2; 8 positions agree with TRBD1. CDR1 and CDR2 (germline): SNHLY, FYNNEI. This CDR3 has 13 residues. Trimming took 4 bases from V and 7 from J; bases not matched to a gene: 5. The CDR3 DNA reads as TGTGCCAGCAGTGTCGACAGGGGTCGTGGCTACACCTTC. Protein product: CASSVDRGRGYTF.

This clone was counted a few times. This chain joins TRBV11-2 and TRBJ2-7; 7 positions agree with TRBD1. The CDR3 totals 13 residues. Germline lookup yields CDR1 SGHAT and CDR2 FQNNGV. V lost 8 bases and J lost 6; bases outside the gene matches: 10. The CDR3 region is CASAWDRTVEQYF. CDR3 in DNA: TGTGCCAGCGCTTGGGACAGAACTGTCGAGCAGTACTTC.

This chain joins TRBV2 and TRBJ1-3, with 8 positions matching TRBD1. Germline CDR1 SNHLY, CDR2 FYNNEI. There are 14 residues in the CDR3. J was trimmed by 4 bases and V by 5 bases; bases with no gene match: 4. CDR3 loop: CASSTTGVGNTIYF. DNA of the CDR3: TGTGCCAGCAGTACGACAGGGGTAGGAAACACCATATATTTT.

The chain employs TRBV30 and TRBJ2-3, with 9 bases lining up with TRBD2. The CDR3 has 13 residues. J gave up 5 bases and V 4 bases, and 4 bases lay outside the gene matches. Germline V gene data show CDR1 as GTSNPN and CDR2 as SVGIG (reference sequence). The DNA of the CDR3 is TGTGCCTGGAAATTACTAGCGGGAGATACGCAGTATTTT. This gives the protein CAWKLLAGDTQYF.